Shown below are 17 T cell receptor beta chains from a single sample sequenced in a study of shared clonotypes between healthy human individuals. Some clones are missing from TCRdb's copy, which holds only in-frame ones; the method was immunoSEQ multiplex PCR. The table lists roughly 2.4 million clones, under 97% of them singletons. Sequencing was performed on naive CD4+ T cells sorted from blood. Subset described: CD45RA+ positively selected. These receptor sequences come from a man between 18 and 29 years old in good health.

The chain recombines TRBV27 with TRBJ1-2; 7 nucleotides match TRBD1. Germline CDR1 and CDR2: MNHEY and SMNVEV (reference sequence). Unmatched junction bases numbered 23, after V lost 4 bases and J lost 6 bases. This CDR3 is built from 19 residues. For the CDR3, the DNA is TGTGCCAGCAGTTCAGAGAACCGCCCGGGGACAGCAGGTTCGCATGGCTACACCTTC. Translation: CASSSENRPGTAGSHGYTF.

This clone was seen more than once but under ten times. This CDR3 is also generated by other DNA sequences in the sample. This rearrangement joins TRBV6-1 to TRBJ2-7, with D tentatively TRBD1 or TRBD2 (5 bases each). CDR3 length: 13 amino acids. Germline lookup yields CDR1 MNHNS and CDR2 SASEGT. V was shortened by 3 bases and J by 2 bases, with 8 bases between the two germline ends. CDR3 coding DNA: TGTGCCAGCAGTGAGGGACGGGCCTACGAGCAGTACTTC. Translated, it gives CASSEGRAYEQYF.

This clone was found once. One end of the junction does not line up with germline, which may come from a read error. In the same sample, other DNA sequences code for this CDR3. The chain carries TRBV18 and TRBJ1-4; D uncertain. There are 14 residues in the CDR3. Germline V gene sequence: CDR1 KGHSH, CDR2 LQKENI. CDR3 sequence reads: CASSPGSTNEKLFF. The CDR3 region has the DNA TGTGCCAGTTCACCGGGATCAACTAATGAAAAACTGTTTTTT.

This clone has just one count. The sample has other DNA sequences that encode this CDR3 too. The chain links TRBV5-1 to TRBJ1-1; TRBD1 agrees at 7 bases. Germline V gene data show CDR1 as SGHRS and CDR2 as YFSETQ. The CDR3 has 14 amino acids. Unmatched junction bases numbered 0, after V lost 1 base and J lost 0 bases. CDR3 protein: CASSLTGVNTEAFF. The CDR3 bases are TGCGCCAGCAGCTTGACAGGGGTGAACACTGAAGCTTTCTTT.

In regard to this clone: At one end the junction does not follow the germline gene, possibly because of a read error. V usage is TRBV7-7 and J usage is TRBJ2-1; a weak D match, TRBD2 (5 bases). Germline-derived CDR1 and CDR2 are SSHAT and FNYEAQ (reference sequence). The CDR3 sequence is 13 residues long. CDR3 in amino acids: CASSLSEGNEQFF. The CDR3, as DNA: TGTGCTAGCAGCTTATCAGAGGGCAATGAGCAGTTCTTC.

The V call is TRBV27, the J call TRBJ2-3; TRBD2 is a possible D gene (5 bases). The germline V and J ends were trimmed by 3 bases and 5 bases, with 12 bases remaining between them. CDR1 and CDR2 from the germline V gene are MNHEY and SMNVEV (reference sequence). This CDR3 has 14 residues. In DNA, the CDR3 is TGTGCCAGCAGTTTCACCGGACTCGGAGATACGCAGTATTTT. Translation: CASSFTGLGDTQYF.

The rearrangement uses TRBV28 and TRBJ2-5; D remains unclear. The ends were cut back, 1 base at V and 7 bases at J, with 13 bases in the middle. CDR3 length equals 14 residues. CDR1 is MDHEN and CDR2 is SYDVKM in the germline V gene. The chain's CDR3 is CASSLLELTGTQYF. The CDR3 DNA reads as TGTGCCAGCAGTTTATTGGAACTAACGGGGACCCAGTACTTC.

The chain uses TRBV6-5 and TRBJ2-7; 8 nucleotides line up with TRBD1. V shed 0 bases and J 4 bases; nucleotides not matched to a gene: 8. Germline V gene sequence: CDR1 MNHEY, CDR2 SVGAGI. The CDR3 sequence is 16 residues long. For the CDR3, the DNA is TGTGCCAGCAGTTACTCGGACAGGGAGTATTGGTACGAGCAGTACTTC. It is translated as CASSYSDREYWYEQYF.

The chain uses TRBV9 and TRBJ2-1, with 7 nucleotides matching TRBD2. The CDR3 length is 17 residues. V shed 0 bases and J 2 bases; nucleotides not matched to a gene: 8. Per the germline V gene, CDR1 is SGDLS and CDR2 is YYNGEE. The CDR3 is CASSVGSMLAAYNEQFF. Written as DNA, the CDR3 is TGTGCCAGCAGCGTAGGGAGTATGCTAGCGGCCTACAATGAGCAGTTCTTC.

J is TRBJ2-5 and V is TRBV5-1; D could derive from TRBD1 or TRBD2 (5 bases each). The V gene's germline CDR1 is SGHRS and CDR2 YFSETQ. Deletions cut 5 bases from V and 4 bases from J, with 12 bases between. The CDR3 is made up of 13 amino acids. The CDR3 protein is CASRDDGAETQYF. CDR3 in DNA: TGCGCCAGCAGGGACGACGGGGCAGAGACCCAGTACTTC.

The DNA of the CDR3 is TGTGCCAGCAGCAAAGGGGCAGATCCGAATTCACCCCTCCACTTT. Amino acid sequence: CASSKGADPNSPLHF. This chain uses TRBV21-1 with TRBJ1-6; the table gives TRBD1 as D, unverified against the DNA. TRBV21-1 counts as a pseudogene. The CDR3 is 15 residues long.

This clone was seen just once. CDR3 DNA: TGTGCCAGCAGTTTGACAGGGGGTCAGCCCCAGCATTTT. Translating it yields CASSLTGGQPQHF. This chain joins TRBV2 and TRBJ1-5, with 9 nucleotides matching TRBD1. CDR3 size: 13 residues. After removal of 5 bases from V and 6 bases from J, the junction contained 2 bases not matched to a gene. CDR1 is SNHLY, CDR2 FYNNEI, per germline. The complete variable domain, with remaining parts taken from reference TRBV2 and TRBJ1-5, reads EPEVTQTPSHQVTQMGQEVILRCVPISNHLYFYWYRQILGQKVEFLVSFYNNEISEKSEIFDDQFSVERPDGSNFTLKIRSTKLEDSAMYFCASSLTGGQPQHFGDGTRLSIL.

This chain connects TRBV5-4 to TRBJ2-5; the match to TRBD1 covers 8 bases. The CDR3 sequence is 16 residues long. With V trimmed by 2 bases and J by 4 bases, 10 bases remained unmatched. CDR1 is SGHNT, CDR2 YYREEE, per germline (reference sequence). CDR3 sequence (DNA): TGTGCCAGCAGCTTTTCTCCGACAGGGGCAGGAGAGACCCAGTACTTC. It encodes CASSFSPTGAGETQYF.

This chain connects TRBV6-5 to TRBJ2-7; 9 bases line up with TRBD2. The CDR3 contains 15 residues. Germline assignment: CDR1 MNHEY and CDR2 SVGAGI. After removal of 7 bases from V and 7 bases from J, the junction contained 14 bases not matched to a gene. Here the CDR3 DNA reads TGTGCCAGCACCTTTAGCGGGAGCGGCAGTGAAGAGCAGTACTTC. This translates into CASTFSGSGSEEQYF.

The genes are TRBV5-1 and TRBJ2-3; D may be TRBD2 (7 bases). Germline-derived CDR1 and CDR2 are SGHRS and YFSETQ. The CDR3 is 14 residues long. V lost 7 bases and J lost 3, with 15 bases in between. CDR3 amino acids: CASRPGGLTDTQYF. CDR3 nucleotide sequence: TGCGCCAGCCGGCCCGGGGGGCTGACAGATACGCAGTATTTT.

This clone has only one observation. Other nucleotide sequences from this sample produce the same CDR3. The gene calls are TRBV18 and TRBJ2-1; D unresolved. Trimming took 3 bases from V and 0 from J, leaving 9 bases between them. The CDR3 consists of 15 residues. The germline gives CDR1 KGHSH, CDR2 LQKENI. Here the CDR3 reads CASSPGTSSYNEQFF. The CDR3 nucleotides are TGTGCCAGCTCACCCGGCACGAGCTCCTACAATGAGCAGTTCTTC.

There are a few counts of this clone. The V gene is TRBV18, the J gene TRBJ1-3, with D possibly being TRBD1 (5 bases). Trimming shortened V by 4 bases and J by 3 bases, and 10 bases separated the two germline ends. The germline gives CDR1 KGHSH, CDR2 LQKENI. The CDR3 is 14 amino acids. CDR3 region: CASSLQGIGNTIYF. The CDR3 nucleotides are TGTGCCAGCTCACTCCAGGGAATTGGAAACACCATATATTTT.